A single sample gave rise to the 3 T cell receptor beta chains below, sequenced in a study of beta chain features in type 1 diabetes. Their antigens remain unidentified. Study-level results: Within each of all four CD4+ subsets, Type 1 diabetes patients had TCRB CDR3s that were moderately but significantly shorter.

Every bit of the isolated RNA underwent reverse transcription, so sequencing read expressed TCRB transcripts. TCRdb keeps only in-frame clones here, not all; method: immunoSEQ multiplex PCR. The sample has 600,000 to 750,000 clones, 9.5% to 15% seen once. The sample taken for sequencing was naive CD4+ T cells from blood. The source of these receptors is a man aged 30 to 45 with type 1 diabetes.

The gene calls are TRBV4-3 and TRBJ2-3; 8 bases align to TRBD1. Per germline, CDR1 LGHNA and CDR2 YSLEER. The V gene end was trimmed by 1 base and the J gene end by 6 bases; junction bases not matched to a gene: 9. This CDR3 is 16 amino acids long. CDR3 sequence reads: CASSQGIQGAGDTQYF. The CDR3 DNA follows: TGCGCCAGCAGCCAAGGGATTCAGGGGGCTGGCGATACGCAGTATTTT.

This clone was picked up a small number of times. The chain recombines TRBV7-2 with TRBJ2-5; perhaps TRBD2 as D (5 bases). The CDR3 is 15 residues long. Germline assignment: CDR1 SGHTA and CDR2 FQGNSA. The ends were cut back, 5 bases at V and 4 bases at J, with 17 bases in the middle. The CDR3 sequence is CASSPDRRSGETQYF. The CDR3 region has the DNA TGTGCCAGCAGCCCCGACCGGAGGTCGGGAGAGACCCAGTACTTC.

CDR3: CASSVGDRETDTQYF. The CDR3 coding sequence is TGCGCCAGCAGCGTTGGAGACAGGGAAACAGATACGCAGTATTTT. V usage is TRBV5-1 and J usage is TRBJ2-3, with 7 nucleotides matching TRBD1. The CDR3 is made up of 15 amino acids. Germline V lookup: CDR1 SGHRS, CDR2 YFSETQ. J gave up 3 bases and V 4 bases, and 8 bases lay outside the gene matches.